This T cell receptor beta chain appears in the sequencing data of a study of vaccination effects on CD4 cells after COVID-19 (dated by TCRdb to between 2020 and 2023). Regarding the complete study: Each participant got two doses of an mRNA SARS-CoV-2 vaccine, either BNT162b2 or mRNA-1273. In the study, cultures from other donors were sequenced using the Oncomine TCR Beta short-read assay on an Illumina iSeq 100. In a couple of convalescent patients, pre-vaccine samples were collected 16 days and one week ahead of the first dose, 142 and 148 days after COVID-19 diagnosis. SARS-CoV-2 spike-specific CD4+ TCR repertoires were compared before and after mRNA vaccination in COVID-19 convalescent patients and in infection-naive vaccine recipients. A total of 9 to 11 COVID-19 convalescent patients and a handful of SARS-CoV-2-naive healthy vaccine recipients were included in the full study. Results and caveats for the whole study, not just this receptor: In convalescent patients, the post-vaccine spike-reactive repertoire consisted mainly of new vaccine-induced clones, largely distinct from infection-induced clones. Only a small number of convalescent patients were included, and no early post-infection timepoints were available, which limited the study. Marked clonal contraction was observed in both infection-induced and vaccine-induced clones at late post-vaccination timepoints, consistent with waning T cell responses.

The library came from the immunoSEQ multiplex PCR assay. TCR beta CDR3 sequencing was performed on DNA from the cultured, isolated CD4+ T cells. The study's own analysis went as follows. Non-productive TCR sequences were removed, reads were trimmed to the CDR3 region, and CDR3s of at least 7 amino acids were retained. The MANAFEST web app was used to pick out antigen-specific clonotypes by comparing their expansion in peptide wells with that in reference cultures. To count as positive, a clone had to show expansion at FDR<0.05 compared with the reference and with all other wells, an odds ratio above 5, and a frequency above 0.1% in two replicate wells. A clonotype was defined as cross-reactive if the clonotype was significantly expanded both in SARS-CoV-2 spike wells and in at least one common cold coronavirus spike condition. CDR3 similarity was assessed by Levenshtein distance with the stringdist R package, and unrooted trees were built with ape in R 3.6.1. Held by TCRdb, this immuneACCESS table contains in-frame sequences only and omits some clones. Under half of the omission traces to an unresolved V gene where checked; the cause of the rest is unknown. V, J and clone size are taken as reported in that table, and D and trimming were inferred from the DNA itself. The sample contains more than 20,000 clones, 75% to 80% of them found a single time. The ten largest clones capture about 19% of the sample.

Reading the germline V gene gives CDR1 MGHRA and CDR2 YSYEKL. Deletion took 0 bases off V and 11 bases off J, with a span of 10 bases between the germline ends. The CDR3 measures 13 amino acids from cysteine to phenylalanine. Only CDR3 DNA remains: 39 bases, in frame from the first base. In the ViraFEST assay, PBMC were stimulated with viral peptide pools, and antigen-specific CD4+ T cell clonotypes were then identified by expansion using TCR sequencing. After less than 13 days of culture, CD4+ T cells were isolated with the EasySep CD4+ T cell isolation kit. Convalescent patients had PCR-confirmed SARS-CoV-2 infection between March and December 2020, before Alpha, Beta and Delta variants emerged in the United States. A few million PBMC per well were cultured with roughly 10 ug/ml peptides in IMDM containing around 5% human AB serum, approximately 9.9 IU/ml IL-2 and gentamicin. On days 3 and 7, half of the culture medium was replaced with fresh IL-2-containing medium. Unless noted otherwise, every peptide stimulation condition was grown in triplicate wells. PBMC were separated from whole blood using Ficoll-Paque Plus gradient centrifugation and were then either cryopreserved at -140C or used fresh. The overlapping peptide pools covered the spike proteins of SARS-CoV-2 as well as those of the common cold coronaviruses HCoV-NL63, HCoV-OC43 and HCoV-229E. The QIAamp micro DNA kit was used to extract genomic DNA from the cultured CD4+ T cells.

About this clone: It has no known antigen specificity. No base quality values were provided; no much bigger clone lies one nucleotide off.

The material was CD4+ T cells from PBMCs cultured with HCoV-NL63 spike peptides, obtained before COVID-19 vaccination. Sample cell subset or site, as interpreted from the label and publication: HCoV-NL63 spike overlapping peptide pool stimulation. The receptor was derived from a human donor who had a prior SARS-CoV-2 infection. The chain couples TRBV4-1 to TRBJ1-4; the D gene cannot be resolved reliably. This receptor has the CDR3 CASSQDWEGKLFF. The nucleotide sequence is TGCGCCAGCAGCCAAGACTGGGAAGGGAAACTGTTTTTT.